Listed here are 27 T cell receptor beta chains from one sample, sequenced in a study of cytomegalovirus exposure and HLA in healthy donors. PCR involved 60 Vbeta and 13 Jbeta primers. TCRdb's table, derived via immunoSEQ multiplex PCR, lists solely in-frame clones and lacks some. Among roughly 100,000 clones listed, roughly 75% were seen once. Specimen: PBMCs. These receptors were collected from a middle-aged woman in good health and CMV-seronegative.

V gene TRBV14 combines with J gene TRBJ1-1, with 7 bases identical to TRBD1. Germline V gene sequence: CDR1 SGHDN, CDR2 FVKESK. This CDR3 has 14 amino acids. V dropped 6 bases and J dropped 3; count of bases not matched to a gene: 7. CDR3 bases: TGTGCCAGCAGTTTCGGACAGGTCCACACTGAAGCTTTCTTT. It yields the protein CASSFGQVHTEAFF.

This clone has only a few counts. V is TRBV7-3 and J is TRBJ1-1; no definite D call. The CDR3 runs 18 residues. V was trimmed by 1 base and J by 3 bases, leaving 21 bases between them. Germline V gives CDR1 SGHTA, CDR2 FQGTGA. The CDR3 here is CASSLISGDGRMDTEAFF. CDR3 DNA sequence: TGTGCCAGCAGCTTAATCTCGGGTGATGGCAGAATGGACACTGAAGCTTTCTTT.

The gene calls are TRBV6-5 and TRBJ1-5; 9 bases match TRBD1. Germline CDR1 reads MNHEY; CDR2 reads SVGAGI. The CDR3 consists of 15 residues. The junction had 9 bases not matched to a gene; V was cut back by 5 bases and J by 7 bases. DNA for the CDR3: TGTGCCAGCAGTAAATACCGGGACAGGGAACAGCCCCAGCATTTT. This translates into CASSKYRDREQPQHF.

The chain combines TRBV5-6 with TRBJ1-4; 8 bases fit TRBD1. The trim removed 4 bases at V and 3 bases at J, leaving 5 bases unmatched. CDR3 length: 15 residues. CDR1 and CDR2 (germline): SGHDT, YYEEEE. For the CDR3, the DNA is TGTGCCAGCAGCCCTGCAGGGGGCCCTAATGAAAAACTGTTTTTT. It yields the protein CASSPAGGPNEKLFF.

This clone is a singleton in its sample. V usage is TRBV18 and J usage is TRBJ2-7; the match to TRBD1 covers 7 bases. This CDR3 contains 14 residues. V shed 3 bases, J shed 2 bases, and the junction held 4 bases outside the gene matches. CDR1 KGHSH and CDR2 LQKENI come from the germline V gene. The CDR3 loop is CASSPRQGPYEQYF. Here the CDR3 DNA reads TGTGCCAGCTCACCCAGACAGGGTCCCTACGAGCAGTACTTC.

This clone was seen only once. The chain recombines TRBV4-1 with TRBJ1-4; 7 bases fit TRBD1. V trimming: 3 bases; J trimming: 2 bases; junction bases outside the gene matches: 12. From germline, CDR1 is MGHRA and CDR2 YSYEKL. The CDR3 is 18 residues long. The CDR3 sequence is CASSHIGRTGATNEKLFF. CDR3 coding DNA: TGCGCCAGCAGCCACATTGGGAGAACAGGGGCGACTAATGAAAAACTGTTTTTT.

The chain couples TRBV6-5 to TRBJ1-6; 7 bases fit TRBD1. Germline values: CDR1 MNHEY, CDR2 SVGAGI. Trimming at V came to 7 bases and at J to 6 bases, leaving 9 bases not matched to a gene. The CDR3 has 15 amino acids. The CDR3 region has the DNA TGTGCCAGCACCAGACAGGGCGGCTTTAATTCACCCCTCCACTTT. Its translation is CASTRQGGFNSPLHF.

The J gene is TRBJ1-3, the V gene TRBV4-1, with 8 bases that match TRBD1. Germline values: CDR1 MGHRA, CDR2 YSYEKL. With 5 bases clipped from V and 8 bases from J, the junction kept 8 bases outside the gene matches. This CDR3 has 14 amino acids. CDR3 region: CASSARTGRDTIYF. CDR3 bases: TGCGCCAGCAGCGCCCGGACAGGGAGGGACACCATATATTTT.

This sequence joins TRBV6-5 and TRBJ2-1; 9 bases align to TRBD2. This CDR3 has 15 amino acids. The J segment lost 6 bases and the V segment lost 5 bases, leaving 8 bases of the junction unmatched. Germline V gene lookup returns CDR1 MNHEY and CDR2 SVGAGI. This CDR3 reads CASSVSGGPSNEQFF. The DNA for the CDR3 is TGTGCCAGCAGTGTCAGCGGGGGGCCCTCCAATGAGCAGTTCTTC.

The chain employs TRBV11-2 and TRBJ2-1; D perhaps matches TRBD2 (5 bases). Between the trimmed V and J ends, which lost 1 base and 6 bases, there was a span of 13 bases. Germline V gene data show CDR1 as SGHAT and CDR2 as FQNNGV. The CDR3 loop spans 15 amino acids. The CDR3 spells CASSLVLGSTNEQFF. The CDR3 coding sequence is TGTGCCAGCAGCTTAGTACTAGGGTCAACCAATGAGCAGTTCTTC.

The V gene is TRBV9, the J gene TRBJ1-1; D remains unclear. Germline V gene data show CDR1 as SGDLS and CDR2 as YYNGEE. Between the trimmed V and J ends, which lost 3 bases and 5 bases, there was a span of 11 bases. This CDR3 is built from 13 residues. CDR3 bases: TGTGCCAGCAGCGAGGACTTGCGGACTGAAGCTTTCTTT. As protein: CASSEDLRTEAFF.

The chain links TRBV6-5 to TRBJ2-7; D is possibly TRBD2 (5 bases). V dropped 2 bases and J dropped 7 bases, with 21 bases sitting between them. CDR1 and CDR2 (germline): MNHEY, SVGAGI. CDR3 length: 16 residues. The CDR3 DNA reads TGTGCCAGCAGTTACCCGAAAGGGTACGGGGATGGGGAGCAGTACTTC. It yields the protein CASSYPKGYGDGEQYF.

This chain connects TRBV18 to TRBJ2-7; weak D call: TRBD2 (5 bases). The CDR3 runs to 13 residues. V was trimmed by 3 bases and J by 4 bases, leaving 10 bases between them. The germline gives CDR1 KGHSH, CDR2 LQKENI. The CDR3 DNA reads TGTGCCAGCTCACCGTCGGGGAAATACGAGCAGTACTTC. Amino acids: CASSPSGKYEQYF.

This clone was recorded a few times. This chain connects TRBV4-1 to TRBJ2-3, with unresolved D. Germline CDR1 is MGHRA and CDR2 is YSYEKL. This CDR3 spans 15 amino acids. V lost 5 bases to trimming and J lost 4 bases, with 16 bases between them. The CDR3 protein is CASSEVVSTPDTQYF. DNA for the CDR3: TGCGCCAGCAGCGAAGTCGTAAGTACTCCAGATACGCAGTATTTT.

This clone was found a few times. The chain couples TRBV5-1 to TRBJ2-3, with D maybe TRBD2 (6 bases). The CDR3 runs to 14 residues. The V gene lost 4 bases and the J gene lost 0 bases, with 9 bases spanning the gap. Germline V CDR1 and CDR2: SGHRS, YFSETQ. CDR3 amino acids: CASSPTSSTDTQYF. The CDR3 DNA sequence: TGCGCCAGCAGCCCGACTAGTAGCACAGATACGCAGTATTTT.

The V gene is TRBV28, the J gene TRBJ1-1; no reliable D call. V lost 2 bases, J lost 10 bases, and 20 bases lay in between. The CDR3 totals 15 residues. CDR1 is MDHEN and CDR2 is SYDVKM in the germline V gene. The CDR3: CASSLVHSRGSLAFF. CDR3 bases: TGTGCCAGCAGTTTAGTACATTCGAGAGGATCGTTAGCTTTCTTT.

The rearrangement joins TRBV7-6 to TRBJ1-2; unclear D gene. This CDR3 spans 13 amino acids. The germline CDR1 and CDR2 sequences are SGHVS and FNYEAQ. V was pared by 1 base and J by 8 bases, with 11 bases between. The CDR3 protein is CASSLGLGEGYTF. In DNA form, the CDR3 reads TGTGCCAGCAGCTTAGGGTTAGGAGAGGGCTACACCTTC.

This CDR3 reads CASSLGQTGGSSYEQYF. CDR3 nucleotides: TGCGCCAGCAGCTTGGGGCAGACGGGGGGCTCAAGTTACGAGCAGTACTTC. The chain carries TRBV5-1 and TRBJ2-7; the D gene is possibly TRBD2 (7 bases). CDR1 and CDR2 from the germline V gene are SGHRS and YFSETQ. V lost 0 bases and J lost 4, with 20 bases in between. This CDR3 is built from 17 residues.

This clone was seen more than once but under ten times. CDR3: CASSKDWDTNSDYSNQPQHF. Here the CDR3 DNA reads TGTGCCAGCAGCAAAGATTGGGACACCAACTCAGATTATAGCAATCAGCCCCAGCATTTT. The chain carries TRBV21-1 and TRBJ1-5; the table's D call of TRBD1 was not tested on the DNA. TRBV21-1 is described as a pseudogene. This CDR3 is 20 amino acids long.

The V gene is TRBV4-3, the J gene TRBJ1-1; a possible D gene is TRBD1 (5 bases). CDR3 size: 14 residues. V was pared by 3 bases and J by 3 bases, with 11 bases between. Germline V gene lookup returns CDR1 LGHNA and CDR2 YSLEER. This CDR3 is CASSHSGGDTEAFF. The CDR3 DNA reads TGCGCCAGCAGCCATAGCGGAGGGGACACTGAAGCTTTCTTT.

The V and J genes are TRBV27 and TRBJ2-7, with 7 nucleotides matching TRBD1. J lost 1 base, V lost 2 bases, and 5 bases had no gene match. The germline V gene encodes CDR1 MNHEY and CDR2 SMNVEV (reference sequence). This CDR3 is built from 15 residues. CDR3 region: CASSLNGDSSYEQYF. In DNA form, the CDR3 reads TGTGCCAGCAGTTTAAACGGGGACAGTTCCTACGAGCAGTACTTC.

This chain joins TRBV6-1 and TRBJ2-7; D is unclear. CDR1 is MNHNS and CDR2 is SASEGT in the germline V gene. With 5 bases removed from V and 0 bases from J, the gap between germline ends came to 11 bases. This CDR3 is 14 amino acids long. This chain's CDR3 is CASSPTASSYEQYF. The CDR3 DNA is TGTGCCAGCAGTCCCACAGCAAGCTCCTACGAGCAGTACTTC.

The CDR3 sequence is CASRRRGEADTQYF. For the CDR3, the DNA is TGTGCCAGCCGCCGCCGCGGGGAGGCAGATACGCAGTATTTT. V is TRBV19 and J is TRBJ2-3; a weak D match, TRBD2 (6 bases). The CDR3 contains 14 residues. V lost 9 bases to trimming and J lost 4 bases, with 17 bases between them. Per the germline V gene, CDR1 is LNHDA and CDR2 is SQIVND (reference sequence).

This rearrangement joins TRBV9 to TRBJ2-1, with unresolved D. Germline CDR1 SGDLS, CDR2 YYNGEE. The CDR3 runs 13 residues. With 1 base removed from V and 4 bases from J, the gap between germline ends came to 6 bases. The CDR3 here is CASSVSQYNEQFF. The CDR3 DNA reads TGTGCCAGCAGCGTATCCCAGTACAATGAGCAGTTCTTC. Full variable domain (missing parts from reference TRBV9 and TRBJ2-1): DSGVTQTPKHLITATGQRVTLRCSPRSGDLSVYWYQQSLDQGLQFLIQYYNGEERAKGNILERFSAQQFPDLHSELNLSSLELGDSALYFCASSVSQYNEQFFGPGTRLTVL.

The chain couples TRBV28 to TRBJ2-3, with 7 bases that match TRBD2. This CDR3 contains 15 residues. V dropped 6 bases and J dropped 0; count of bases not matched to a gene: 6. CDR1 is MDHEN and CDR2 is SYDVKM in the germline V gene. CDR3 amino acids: CASSSSGASTDTQYF. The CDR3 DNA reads TGTGCCAGCAGCTCGAGCGGGGCTAGCACAGATACGCAGTATTTT.

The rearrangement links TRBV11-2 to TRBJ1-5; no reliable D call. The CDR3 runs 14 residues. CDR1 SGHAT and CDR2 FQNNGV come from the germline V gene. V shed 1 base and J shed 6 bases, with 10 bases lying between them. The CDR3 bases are TGTGCCAGCAGCTTAGGGGTTGGAGGTCAGCCCCAGCATTTT. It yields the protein CASSLGVGGQPQHF.

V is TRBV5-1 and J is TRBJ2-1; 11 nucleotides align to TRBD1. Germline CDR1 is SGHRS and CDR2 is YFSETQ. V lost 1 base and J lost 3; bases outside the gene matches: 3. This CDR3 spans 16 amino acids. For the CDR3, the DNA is TGCGCCAGCAGCTTGCCCGGGACAGGGGGCTACAATGAGCAGTTCTTC. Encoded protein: CASSLPGTGGYNEQFF.